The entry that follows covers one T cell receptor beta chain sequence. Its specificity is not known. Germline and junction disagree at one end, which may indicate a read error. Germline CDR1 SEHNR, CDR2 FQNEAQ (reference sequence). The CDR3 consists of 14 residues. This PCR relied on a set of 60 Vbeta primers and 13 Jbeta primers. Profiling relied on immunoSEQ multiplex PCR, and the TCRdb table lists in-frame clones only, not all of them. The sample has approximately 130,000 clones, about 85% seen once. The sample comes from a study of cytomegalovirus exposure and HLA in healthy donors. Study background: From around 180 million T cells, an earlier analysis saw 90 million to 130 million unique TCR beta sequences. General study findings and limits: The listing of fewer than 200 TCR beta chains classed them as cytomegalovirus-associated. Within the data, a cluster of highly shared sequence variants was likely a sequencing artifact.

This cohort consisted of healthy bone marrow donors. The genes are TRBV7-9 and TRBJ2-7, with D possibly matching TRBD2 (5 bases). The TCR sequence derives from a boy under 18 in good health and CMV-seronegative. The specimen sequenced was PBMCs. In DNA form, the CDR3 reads TGTTCCAGCAGCAGGACTGTAGCGTCGTACGAGCAGTACTTC. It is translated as CSSSRTVASYEQYF.